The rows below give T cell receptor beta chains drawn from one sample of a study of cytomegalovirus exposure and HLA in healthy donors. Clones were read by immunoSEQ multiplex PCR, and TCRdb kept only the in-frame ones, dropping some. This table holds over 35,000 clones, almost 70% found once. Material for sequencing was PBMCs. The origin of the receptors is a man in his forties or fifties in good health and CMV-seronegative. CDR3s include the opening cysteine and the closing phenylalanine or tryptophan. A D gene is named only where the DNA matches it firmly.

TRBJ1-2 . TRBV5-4 CASSARVERGYTF
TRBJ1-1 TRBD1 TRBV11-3 CASSFRGATEAFF
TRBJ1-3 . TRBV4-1 CASSRLGLSGNTIYF
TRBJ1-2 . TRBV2 CASSVARLPNYGYTF
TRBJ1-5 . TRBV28 CASITGSNQPQHF
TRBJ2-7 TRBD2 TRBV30 CAWSGPSGLSYEQYF
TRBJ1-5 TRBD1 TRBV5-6 CASSTWDRGGGQPQHF
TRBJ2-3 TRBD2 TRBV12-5 CASGLAVAGADTQYF
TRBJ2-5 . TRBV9 CASSVGQQETQYF
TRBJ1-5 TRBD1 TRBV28 CASSSSGGQGSNQPQHF
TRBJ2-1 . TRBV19 CASGNSGASYNEQFF
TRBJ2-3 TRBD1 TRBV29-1 CSVNKGTGVENTDTQYF
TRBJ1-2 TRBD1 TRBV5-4 CASSQGTAPGYTF
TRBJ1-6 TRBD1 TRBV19 CASSIRDSYNSPLHF
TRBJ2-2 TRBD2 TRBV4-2 CASSLNLAGGRGTGELFF
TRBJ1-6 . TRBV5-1 CASSLEGDSPLHF
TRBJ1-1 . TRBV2 CASKGSRGRPLNTEAFF
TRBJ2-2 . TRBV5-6 CASSLRAGRFTGELFF
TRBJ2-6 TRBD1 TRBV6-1 CASSSGGTGANVLTF
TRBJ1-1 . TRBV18 CASSLSGVGTEAFF
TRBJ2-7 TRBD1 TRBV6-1 CAIDPGQAYEQYF
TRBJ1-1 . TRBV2 CASSPGQPLSTEAFF
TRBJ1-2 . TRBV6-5 CASSLAGMGNYGYTF
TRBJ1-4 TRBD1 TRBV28 CASSRGQGPTNEKLFF
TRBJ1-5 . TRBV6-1 CASSERPGGNQPQHF
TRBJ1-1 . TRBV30 CAWRGHELTEAFF
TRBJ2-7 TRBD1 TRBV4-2 CASSQPGGYEQYF
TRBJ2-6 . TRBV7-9 CASSLEGAGANVLTF
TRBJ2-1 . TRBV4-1 CASSQDRARDWSYNEQFF
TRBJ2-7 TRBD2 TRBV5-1 CASSLLAGALYEQYF
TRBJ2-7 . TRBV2 CASSGGAYEQYF
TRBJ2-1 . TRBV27 CASSPDTSSYNEQFF
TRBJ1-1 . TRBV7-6 CASSPGGVNTEAFF